A single T cell receptor (beta chain) is shown here with its context. The sample holds one count of this clone. Its antigen is not yet known. Base qualities are not at hand, and no much larger clone is one base apart. Genomic DNA was extracted from sorted cells for sequencing of the TCRbeta CDR3 region. TCRbeta CDR3 regions were sequenced using the immunoSEQ Assay. Not all clones reach the TCRdb copy of this immuneACCESS table, which keeps in-frame sequences only. Checked studies attribute under half of the gap to unresolved V genes and leave the rest unexplained. For this sample there are tens of thousands of clones; 88% appear just once. 50% to 60% of the sample rests with the top ten. This record comes from a study of OX40 agonist ivuxolimab in advanced cancers. About the full investigation: Ivuxolimab was an agonistic, fully human IgG2 monoclonal antibody directed against OX40 (CD134), a costimulatory receptor. The paper covers the monotherapy dose-escalation part of the phase I ivuxolimab trial, which included N of about 56 patients. Intravenous ivuxolimab was administered to patients every 2 weeks at six dose levels: 0.01, 0.1, 0.3, 1.5, 3 and 10 mg/kg. The dose-escalation cohort was almost 85% male with a mean age of about 65 years, ranging from roughly 23 to 85. Three dose-escalation patients achieved partial responses, one with hepatocellular carcinoma and two with cutaneous melanoma. The purpose of peripheral TCRbeta sequencing was to test whether ivuxolimab changed TCR sequence diversity and led to clonal T-cell expansion. Prior anti-PD-1, anti-PD-L1 or anti-CTLA-4 therapy was permitted, and checkpoint inhibitors had been received by about 44% of dose-escalation patients. Of the roughly 50 dose-escalation patients, hepatocellular carcinoma was present in around 20, melanoma in approximately 15, renal cell carcinoma in 9 and head and neck cancer in 9.

V loses 3 bases of germline sequence and J loses 2 bases, and the interval between the two ends is 8 bases. Looking up the germline V gene yields CDR1 SNHLY and CDR2 FYNNEI. Including cysteine and phenylalanine, the CDR3 has 13 amino acids. The DNA shown is the 39-base CDR3, in frame from base 1. Results the study describes overall, beyond this receptor: Clonal expansion of both CD4+ and CD8+ blood T cells was observed from baseline to week 6 at doses 0.1 to 3.0 mg/kg. Low levels of normalized T-cell clonal expansion were also seen in some patients who did not respond. After ivuxolimab, expanded clones were on average more numerous among CD8+ T cells than among CD4+ T cells. Which antigens the clonally expanded peripheral T cells were specific for was not determined. In the 0.1-3.0 mg/kg groups, partial responders had among the lowest normalized peripheral clonal expansion, particularly in CD8+ T cells.

The trial excluded patients who had a history of autoimmune disease or who were on systemic immunosuppression. Peripheral blood for TCR sequencing was collected from all dose cohorts at baseline, on cycle 4 day 1, and on cycle 7 day 1. The samples were drawn from a first-in-human, open-label, multicenter phase I dose-escalation trial of ivuxolimab. Adults with locally advanced or metastatic melanoma, renal cell carcinoma, hepatocellular carcinoma or head and neck squamous cell carcinoma were enrolled in the trial. Before TCR sequencing, CD4+ and CD8+ T cells were separately sorted from peripheral blood.

The chain uses TRBV2 and TRBJ2-7; the D segment could be TRBD1, given 5 matching bases. Sequenced here: CD4+ or CD8+ T cells sorted from blood, sampled in a trial of the OX40 agonist ivuxolimab. The sequence was collected from an adult with an advanced solid tumor such as melanoma, head and neck, liver or kidney cancer. The CDR3 protein sequence reads: CASSDQGTYEQYF. Read as DNA, the sequence is TGTGCCAGCAGTGATCAGGGTACCTACGAGCAGTACTTC.